The rows below give T cell receptor beta chains drawn from one sample of a study of blood T cells in healthy people across ages. Via MiXCR, TCRdb re-called the 5' RACE reads, giving one row per CDR3 protein. The repertoire holds 780,000 or so distinct CDR3 sequences, with about 56% as singletons. The sequenced sample consisted of blood. Receptor source: a man in his forties in good health. Both conserved end residues are part of each CDR3. The D gene is left open where the match is weak. Part of the rows lack a size; the others show once, few, many or a class for expanded clones.

d_gene | j_gene | v_gene | abundance | CDR3aa | CDR3nt
. | TRBJ2-1 | TRBV12-3/TRBV12-4 | few | CASNLQGKQFF | TGTGCCAGCAACCTACAGGGAAAGCAGTTCTTC
. | TRBJ2-6 | TRBV18 | . | CASSPSQAFSGANVLTF | TGTGCCAGCTCACCGTCACAGGCCTTCTCTGGGGCCAACGTCCTGACTTTC
. | TRBJ2-3 | TRBV6-1 | few | CASSEARGGPTDTQYF | TGTGCCAGCAGTGAAGCGAGGGGGGGCCCCACAGATACGCAGTATTTT
TRBD1 | TRBJ2-1 | TRBV28 | few | CASSTPGTGEYEQFF | TGTGCCAGCAGCACCCCCGGGACAGGGGAATATGAGCAGTTCTTC
TRBD2 | TRBJ2-4 | TRBV5-1 | . | CASSLGLAGGAKNIQYF | TGCGCCAGCAGCTTGGGGCTAGCGGGAGGAGCCAAAAACATTCAGTACTTC
TRBD1 | TRBJ1-6 | TRBV12-3/TRBV12-4 | . | CASSGQESSYNSPLHF | TGTGCCAGCAGTGGACAGGAAAGCTCCTATAATTCACCCCTCCACTTT
TRBD1 | TRBJ1-1 | TRBV27 | . | CASSCGTGINTEAFF | TGTGCCAGCAGTTGTGGGACAGGGATAAACACTGAAGCTTTCTTT
TRBD1 | TRBJ1-2 | TRBV7-2 | few | CASSTQGYGYTF | TGTGCCAGCAGCACACAGGGGTATGGCTACACCTTC
. | TRBJ2-7 | TRBV12-3/TRBV12-4 | . | CASSFKSSQGTAYEQYF | TGTGCCAGCAGTTTTAAAAGCTCGCAGGGGACGGCGTACGAGCAGTACTTC
. | TRBJ1-5 | TRBV10-3 | few | CATTDSTNQPQHF | TGTGCCACTACGGACAGCACGAATCAGCCCCAGCATTTT
TRBD1 | TRBJ1-5 | TRBV28 | . | CASSFKRRTGEINQPQHF | TGTGCCAGCAGTTTTAAAAGGAGGACAGGGGAGATAAATCAGCCCCAGCATTTT
TRBD1 | TRBJ1-2 | TRBV29-1 | few | CSVNAGGRGYTF | TGCAGCGTTAATGCAGGGGGCAGGGGCTACACCTTC
. | TRBJ2-1 | TRBV27 | few | CASSFRGDEQFF | TGTGCCAGCAGTTTCCGGGGTGATGAGCAGTTCTTC
. | TRBJ2-3 | TRBV4-2 | . | CASSQEQGLTDTQYF | TGTGCCAGCAGCCAAGAGCAGGGACTCACAGATACGCAGTATTTT
. | TRBJ1-2 | TRBV5-1 | . | CASSQVLFNYGYTF | TGCGCCAGCAGCCAGGTCCTATTTAACTATGGCTACACCTTC
. | TRBJ1-2 | TRBV20-1 | . | CSAIPRNTGNYGYTF | TGCAGTGCTATCCCCAGAAACACAGGGAACTATGGCTACACCTTC
TRBD1 | TRBJ2-5 | TRBV27 | . | CASSPGQGSKETQYF | TGTGCCAGCAGTCCGGGACAGGGGTCCAAAGAGACCCAGTACTTC
TRBD2 | TRBJ2-7 | TRBV6-1 | . | CASTLSGRAYEQYF | TGTGCCAGCACTCTGAGCGGGAGGGCTTACGAGCAGTACTTC
TRBD1 | TRBJ2-6 | TRBV12-3/TRBV12-4 | . | CASSWQGASSGANVLTF | TGTGCCAGCAGTTGGCAGGGGGCTAGCTCTGGGGCCAACGTCCTGACTTTC
. | TRBJ2-3 | TRBV3-1 | . | CASSQDLLANTQYF | TGTGCCAGCAGCCAAGACCTACTAGCAAATACGCAGTATTTT
. | TRBJ2-7 | TRBV29-1 | . | CSGSGDYEQYF | TGCAGCGGTTCCGGCGATTACGAGCAGTACTTC
. | TRBJ2-5 | TRBV12-3/TRBV12-4 | . | CASSLGRTAFEETQYF | TGTGCCAGCAGTTTAGGGCGGACAGCTTTCGAAGAGACCCAGTACTTC
. | TRBJ1-6 | TRBV3-1 | . | CASSPRQGLDSPLHF | TGTGCCAGCAGCCCTCGTCAGGGTCTGGACTCACCCCTCCACTTT
TRBD2 | TRBJ2-7 | TRBV11-3 | . | CASRQSGRAINEQYF | TGTGCCAGCAGACAAAGCGGGAGGGCCATTAACGAGCAGTACTTC
TRBD2 | TRBJ2-7 | TRBV12-3/TRBV12-4 | few | CASSPTSGGAGEQYF | TGTGCCAGCAGCCCAACTAGCGGGGGGGCTGGCGAGCAGTACTTC
TRBD2 | TRBJ2-7 | TRBV20-1 | . | CSAEREGFYEQYF | TGCAGTGCCGAGCGGGAGGGGTTCTACGAGCAGTACTTC
. | TRBJ2-1 | TRBV28 | . | CASRQSSYNEQFF | TGTGCCAGTAGACAGAGCTCCTACAATGAGCAGTTCTTC
. | TRBJ2-1 | TRBV10-3 | . | CAISERLQGNEQFF | TGTGCCATCAGTGAGCGCCTACAAGGGAATGAGCAGTTCTTC
TRBD1 | TRBJ2-3 | TRBV24-1 | . | CATSDLRGPSDTQYF | TGTGCCACCAGTGATTTAAGGGGGCCTTCAGATACGCAGTATTTT
. | TRBJ2-1 | TRBV11-1 | many | CASSSSGGRVEQFF | TGTGCCAGCAGCTCCTCCGGGGGGCGGGTGGAGCAGTTCTTC
. | TRBJ1-1 | TRBV7-9 | once | CASSPLDGNTEAFF | TGTGCCAGCAGCCCCTTGGACGGGAACACTGAAGCTTTCTTT
. | TRBJ2-1 | TRBV5-1 | . | CASSFTVRGGSYNEQFF | TGCGCCAGCAGCTTTACCGTCCGTGGAGGGTCCTACAATGAGCAGTTCTTC
. | TRBJ2-6 | TRBV29-1 | . | CSALRESGANVLTF | TGCAGCGCTCTCAGGGAATCTGGGGCCAACGTCCTGACTTTC
. | TRBJ2-7 | TRBV4-1 | few | CASSSMGEPYEQYF | TGCGCCAGCAGCTCCATGGGTGAGCCCTACGAGCAGTACTTC
. | TRBJ2-6 | TRBV4-2 | once | CVSSQEFRTSGANVLTF | TGTGTCAGCAGCCAAGAATTCAGGACCTCTGGGGCCAACGTCCTGACTTTC
TRBD1 | TRBJ2-5 | TRBV7-3 | . | CASSLNAQGVGETQYF | TGTGCCAGCAGCTTAAATGCTCAGGGGGTGGGAGAGACCCAGTACTTC
. | TRBJ2-3 | TRBV5-1 | . | CASTNYRRGDTDTQYF | TGCGCCAGCACCAACTACAGGAGGGGGGACACAGATACGCAGTATTTT
TRBD2 | TRBJ2-3 | TRBV12-3/TRBV12-4 | . | CASRPILAGGRDTQYF | TGTGCCAGCAGGCCTATACTAGCGGGGGGGAGAGATACGCAGTATTTT
. | TRBJ2-3 | TRBV5-1 | . | CASSLDLNGDTQYF | TGCGCCAGCAGCCTGGACCTCAACGGGGATACGCAGTATTTT
. | TRBJ1-6 | TRBV25-1 | . | CASSGGGYSSPLHF | TGTGCCAGCAGTGGGGGTGGTTATAGTTCACCCCTCCACTTT
. | TRBJ1-5 | TRBV11-2 | few | CASSQGPNQPQHF | TGTGCCAGCAGCCAGGGTCCCAATCAGCCCCAGCATTTT
. | TRBJ2-3 | TRBV5-1 | . | CASSLGLLALSPDTQYF | TGCGCCAGCAGCTTGGGGCTACTAGCTTTGTCCCCCGATACGCAGTATTTT
. | TRBJ2-7 | TRBV20-1 | . | CSAQGEGIKYEQYF | TGCAGTGCCCAGGGGGAGGGCATAAAGTACGAGCAGTACTTC
. | TRBJ2-1 | TRBV2 | few | CATHRGHEQFF | TGTGCCACCCACCGGGGGCATGAGCAGTTCTTC
. | TRBJ2-7 | TRBV7-3 | few | CASSFSGTGTYEQYF | TGTGCCAGCAGCTTCTCCGGGACGGGGACCTACGAGCAGTACTTC
. | TRBJ2-3 | TRBV28 | few | CASSPRQGSGTDTQYF | TGTGCCAGCAGTCCTAGGCAGGGGAGCGGCACAGATACGCAGTATTTT